This record covers a single T cell receptor beta chain. Its matching antigen is unknown. The sample comes from a study of T cell responses to AZD1222 COVID-19 vaccine. Notes on the study in general: Clonal diversity was possibly underestimated, and the donors were mostly white British, with more females. Reportedly, nearly half of unique spike TCRs recognized epitopes outside B.1.351/B.1.1.7 mutations.

The data were produced by immunoSEQ multiplex PCR, yet TCRdb's version contains in-frame clones alone and is incomplete. The sample gives 140,000 to 150,000 clones, around 92% of which show up once; approximately 3.5% is in the top ten. V lost 5 bases and J lost 3, with 11 bases in between. CDR1 MNHEY and CDR2 SMNVEV come from the germline V gene (reference sequence). The CDR3 sequence is 15 residues long. V is TRBV27 and J is TRBJ1-6, with a possible D match to TRBD1 (6 bases). The receptor comes from an adult who received the AZD1222 COVID-19 vaccine. Source: peripheral blood, taken 28 days after the second AZD1222 dose. CDR3 nucleotides: TGTGCCAGCAGTCGGGACACCCTCTATAATTCACCCCTCCACTTT. It codes for CASSRDTLYNSPLHF.